The 21 T cell receptor beta chains in this list originate from one sample, sequenced in a study of T cells in Graves' hyperthyroidism and ophthalmopathy. Amplification targeted TCR beta CDR3 regions from RNA transcripts. RT-PCR in the first round (using the HTBI primer set) targeted the TCR CDR3. TCRdb called the multiplex PCR reads again in MiXCR, with one record for every CDR3 protein. The sample has roughly 520,000 distinct CDR3 sequences; around 24% are singletons. Specimen: blood. Receptor source: a young woman with Graves' ophthalmopathy.

The chain links TRBV4-1 to TRBJ1-5; D perhaps matches TRBD1 (5 bases). Trimming removed 0 bases at V and 2 bases at J, with 8 bases between. The germline gives CDR1 MGHRA, CDR2 YSYEKL. The CDR3 sequence is 15 residues long. This chain's CDR3 is CASSQEDTRNQPQHF. The DNA of the CDR3 is TGCGCCAGCAGCCAAGAGGACACTCGCAATCAGCCCCAGCATTTT.

This clonotype was recorded many times. The chain uses TRBV12-3 or TRBV12-4 and TRBJ2-7, with D maybe TRBD1 (6 bases). V was pared by 5 bases and J by 2 bases, with 13 bases between. This CDR3 contains 14 residues. The DNA for the CDR3 is TGTGCCAGCAGTGAAGGGACACCAGCCTACGAGCAGTACTTC. It encodes CASSEGTPAYEQYF.

This chain connects TRBV18 to TRBJ2-5; D possibly corresponds to TRBD1 (5 bases). V shed 2 bases and J shed 3 bases, with 16 bases lying between them. The CDR3 is 16 residues long. Germline V gene sequence: CDR1 KGHSH, CDR2 LQKENI. CDR3 sequence reads: CASSPIFRQGEETQYF. CDR3 DNA: TGTGCCAGCTCACCAATCTTTCGTCAGGGCGAAGAGACCCAGTACTTC.

This clonotype was counted a few times. The V and J genes are TRBV5-8 and TRBJ1-6, with TRBD1 matching 7 bases. Germline V gene data show CDR1 as SGHTS and CDR2 as YDEGEE. V was pared by 4 bases and J by 8 bases, with 15 bases of the junction left unmatched. This CDR3 spans 17 amino acids. The chain's CDR3 is CASSAGEPGQLYSPLHF. Written as DNA, the CDR3 is TGTGCCAGCAGCGCGGGGGAACCGGGACAGTTGTATTCACCCCTCCACTTT.

Ten or more counts support this clonotype. The V gene is TRBV29-1, the J gene TRBJ1-1; TRBD1 agrees at 10 bases. The CDR3 consists of 15 residues. CDR1 and CDR2 from the germline V gene are SQVTM and ANQGSEA. J lost 2 bases, V lost 6 bases, and 9 bases had no gene match. The CDR3 DNA follows: TGCAGCGTCCCCCAAGGGACAGGGGAAAACACTGAAGCTTTCTTT. It codes for CSVPQGTGENTEAFF.

This clonotype showed up many times. V gene TRBV12-3 or TRBV12-4 combines with J gene TRBJ2-7; maybe TRBD1 (5 bases). Trimming stripped 5 bases from V and 7 bases from J, with 12 bases between. This CDR3 comprises 12 residues. The DNA for the CDR3 is TGTGCCAGCAGTCCGGACACAGGAGAGCAGTACTTC. The encoded protein is CASSPDTGEQYF.

This clonotype was observed many times. The chain combines TRBV20-1 with TRBJ1-1; D is unclear. Trimming stripped 3 bases from V and 4 bases from J, with 12 bases between. Germline V gene sequence: CDR1 DFQATT, CDR2 SNEGSKA (reference sequence). This CDR3 spans 13 amino acids. The DNA for the CDR3 is TGCAGTGCTAGGGCTCCTGGGAGCACTGAAGCTTTCTTT. This gives the protein CSARAPGSTEAFF.

The sample holds many counts of this clonotype. This chain links TRBV27 with TRBJ2-7, with D possibly being TRBD1 or TRBD2 (6 bases each). The CDR3 spans 15 residues. Trimming cost V 2 bases and J 5 bases, with 16 bases left between them. Germline V CDR1 and CDR2: MNHEY, SMNVEV (reference sequence). CDR3 amino acids: CASSLTDGGLNEQYF. The CDR3 nucleotides are TGTGCCAGCAGTTTAACGGATGGGGGGCTTAACGAGCAGTACTTC.

There are many counts of this clonotype. V usage is TRBV27 and J usage is TRBJ2-5, with D unresolved. In germline, CDR1 is MNHEY, CDR2 SMNVEV (reference sequence). The V and J ends lost 6 bases and 5 bases respectively, with 13 bases between them. The length of the CDR3 is 13 residues. The CDR3 region is CASRRYSGETQYF. CDR3 DNA sequence: TGTGCCAGCAGGAGGTACTCCGGGGAGACCCAGTACTTC.

There are many counts of this clonotype. The rearrangement joins TRBV29-1 to TRBJ2-7; tentatively, D is TRBD1 (5 bases). Germline V CDR1 and CDR2: SQVTM, ANQGSEA. The CDR3 has 13 amino acids. V gave up 4 bases and J gave up 1 base, with 11 bases separating them. CDR3 protein: CSVVLGDSYEQYF. CDR3 coding DNA: TGCAGCGTTGTTTTAGGGGATTCCTACGAGCAGTACTTC.

This clonotype appeared a few times. The rearrangement uses TRBV15 and TRBJ1-5; D ambiguous. Germline CDR1 is LNHNV and CDR2 is YYDKDF (reference sequence). Trimming shortened V by 3 bases and J by 6 bases, and 3 bases separated the two germline ends. The CDR3 loop spans 11 amino acids. The CDR3 reads CATSSPQPQHF. The CDR3 DNA reads as TGTGCCACCAGCAGTCCTCAGCCCCAGCATTTT.

This clonotype was detected many times. The chain links TRBV7-3 to TRBJ1-3, with unresolved D. Germline V gene sequence: CDR1 SGHTA, CDR2 FQGTGA. The ends were cut back, 1 base at V and 0 bases at J, with 10 bases in the middle. The CDR3 has 16 residues. CDR3: CASSLRAVGSGNTIYF. The CDR3 nucleotides read TGTGCCAGCAGCTTAAGGGCGGTTGGCTCTGGAAACACCATATATTTT.

In its sample, this clonotype was seen many times. The chain couples TRBV6-5 to TRBJ1-2; tentatively, D is TRBD1 (5 bases). The CDR3 is 14 amino acids. V was pared by 6 bases and J by 4 bases, with 15 bases between. Germline V gene sequence: CDR1 MNHEY, CDR2 SVGAGI. CDR3 DNA: TGTGCCAGCAGGGGGGAGTTCAGAGTCTATGGCTACACCTTC. Its protein is CASRGEFRVYGYTF.

There are many counts of this clonotype. The chain couples TRBV28 to TRBJ2-7; TRBD1 matches 9 bases. The CDR3 has 14 amino acids. The ends lost 7 bases at V and 3 bases at J; junction bases unmatched: 7. The germline V gene encodes CDR1 MDHEN and CDR2 SYDVKM. CDR3 in amino acids: CASTVGQGSYEQYF. As DNA, the CDR3 is TGTGCCAGCACCGTGGGACAGGGAAGCTACGAGCAGTACTTC. Full variable domain (remainder filled in from reference TRBV28 and TRBJ2-7): DVKVTQSSRYLVKRTGEKVFLECVQDMDHENMFWYRQDPGLGLRLIYFSYDVKMKEKGDIPEGYSVSREKKERFSLILESASTNQTSMYLCASTVGQGSYEQYFGPGTRLTVT.

This clonotype was counted many times. This chain links TRBV7-9 with TRBJ2-5, with D uncertain. The germline V and J ends were trimmed by 2 bases and 4 bases, with 11 bases remaining between them. CDR1 and CDR2 (germline): SEHNR, FQNEAQ (reference sequence). The CDR3 spans 14 residues. CDR3 DNA: TGTGCCAGCAGCTTATTGAGAGATCGAGAGACCCAGTACTTC. It codes for CASSLLRDRETQYF.

This clonotype was observed many times. The chain employs TRBV7-9 and TRBJ2-7, with D tentatively TRBD1 or TRBD2 (5 bases each). The length of the CDR3 is 12 residues. The germline V gene encodes CDR1 SEHNR and CDR2 FQNEAQ (reference sequence). Trimming removed 3 bases from V and 6 bases from J, with 9 bases in between. The CDR3 region has the DNA TGTGCCAGCAGCTTTGAGGGGATCGAGCAGTACTTC. This gives the protein CASSFEGIEQYF.

This clonotype was seen many times. V usage is TRBV6-5 and J usage is TRBJ2-7; possibly TRBD2 for D (7 bases). The V end was cut by 4 bases, the J end by 0 bases, with 16 bases between. The germline V gene has CDR1 MNHEY and CDR2 SVGAGI. This CDR3 comprises 16 residues. DNA of the CDR3: TGTGCCAGCAGTTGCGGGGGACAAACTAGCTCCTACGAGCAGTACTTC. This translates into CASSCGGQTSSYEQYF.

About this clonotype itself: A read error may account for a junction end that differs from germline. The gene calls are TRBV9 and TRBJ1-1, with TRBD1 matching 9 bases. CDR1 SGDLS and CDR2 YYNGEE come from the germline V gene. This CDR3 contains 16 residues. Here the CDR3 DNA reads TGTGCCAGTAGCGTGACAGGGGGTATCATGAACACTGAAGCTTTCTTT. Protein: CASSVTGGIMNTEAFF. The full variable domain, in which reference TRBV9 and TRBJ1-1 provide the parts outside the CDR3, is DSGVTQTPKHLITATGQRVTLRCSPRSGDLSVYWYQQSLDQGLQFLIQYYNGEERAKGNILERFSAQQFPDLHSELNLSSLELGDSALYFCASSVTGGIMNTEAFFGQGTRLTVV.

This clonotype was seen many times. The genes are TRBV6-5 and TRBJ2-2; D call uncertain. Trimming left V 8 bases short and J 4 bases short, with 14 bases between. CDR3 length: 14 residues. Germline V CDR1 and CDR2: MNHEY, SVGAGI. CDR3 protein: CASAKGAITGELFF. In DNA form, the CDR3 reads TGTGCCAGCGCGAAAGGAGCAATCACCGGGGAGCTGTTTTTT.

The chain links TRBV6-4 to TRBJ2-7; possibly TRBD1 or TRBD2 for D (5 bases each). Germline-derived CDR1 and CDR2 are MRHNA and SNTAGT. Between the trimmed V and J ends, which lost 6 bases and 0 bases, there was a span of 18 bases. This CDR3 is 16 amino acids long. Here the CDR3 DNA reads TGTGCCAGCAGGGATCGGGGCCGCACTAGCTCCTACGAGCAGTACTTC. Translation gives CASRDRGRTSSYEQYF.

This sequence joins TRBV6-5 and TRBJ1-1; D call uncertain. V was trimmed by 2 bases and J by 4 bases, leaving 14 bases between them. The CDR3 spans 15 residues. Germline assignment: CDR1 MNHEY and CDR2 SVGAGI. The CDR3 is CASSYVVGGGTEAFF. The CDR3 nucleotides are TGTGCCAGCAGTTACGTGGTCGGAGGAGGCACTGAAGCTTTCTTT.